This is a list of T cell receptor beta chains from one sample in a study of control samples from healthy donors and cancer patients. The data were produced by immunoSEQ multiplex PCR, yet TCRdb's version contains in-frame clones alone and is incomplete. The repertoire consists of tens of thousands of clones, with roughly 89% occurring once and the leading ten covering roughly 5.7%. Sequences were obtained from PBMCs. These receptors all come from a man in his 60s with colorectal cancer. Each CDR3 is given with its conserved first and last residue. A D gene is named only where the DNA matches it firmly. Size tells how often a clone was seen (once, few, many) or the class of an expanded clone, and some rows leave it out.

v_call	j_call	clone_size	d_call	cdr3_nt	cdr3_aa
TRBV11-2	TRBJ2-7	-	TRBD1	TGTGCCAGCAGCCTTTCCGGGACAGGCCTCTACGAGCAGTACTTC	CASSLSGTGLYEQYF
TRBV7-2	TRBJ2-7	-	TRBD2	TGTGCCAGCAGCTTAGTAGCGGGGGGGCCGGGCTACGAGCAGTACTTC	CASSLVAGGPGYEQYF
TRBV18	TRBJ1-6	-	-	TGTGCCAGCTCAACGGGTTCCGGCAAAAGGAATTCACCCCTCCACTTT	CASSTGSGKRNSPLHF
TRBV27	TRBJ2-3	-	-	TGTGCCAGCAGCCATAAAGATACGCAGTATTTT	CASSHKDTQYF
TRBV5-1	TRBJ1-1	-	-	TGCGCCAGCAGTTCGCGGACACTGAACACTGAAGCTTTCTTT	CASSSRTLNTEAFF
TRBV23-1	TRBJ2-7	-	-	TGCGACCAGGGGCATCCCTACGAGCAGTACTTC	CDQGHPYEQYF
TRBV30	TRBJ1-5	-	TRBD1	TGTGCCTGGAGTGCCGACGTATTCCGACAGGGGAGCAATCAGCCCCAGCATTTT	CAWSADVFRQGSNQPQHF
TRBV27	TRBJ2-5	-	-	TGTGCCAGCAGCTTAACCAGGCTAGGGCTAGAGACCCAGTACTTC	CASSLTRLGLETQYF
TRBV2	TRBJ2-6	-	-	TGTGCCAGCAGTGACGGCTCTGGGGCCAACGTCCTGACTTTC	CASSDGSGANVLTF
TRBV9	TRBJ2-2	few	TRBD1	TGTGCCAGCAGCGCCACGACAGGGCGCACCGGGGAGCTGTTTTTT	CASSATTGRTGELFF
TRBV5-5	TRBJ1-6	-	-	TGTGCCAGCAGCCGGGGCCTATTTGTTGGGGGCCCTGGGGATTCACCCCTCCACTTT	CASSRGLFVGGPGDSPLHF
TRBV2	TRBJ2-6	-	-	TGTGCCAGCAGTGAATATCTGGACTCTGGGGCCAACGTCCTGACTTTC	CASSEYLDSGANVLTF
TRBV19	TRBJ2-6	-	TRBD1	TGTGCCAGTAGCCTGACAGGGGAAGGGGTCCCTGGGGCCAACGTCCTGACTTTC	CASSLTGEGVPGANVLTF
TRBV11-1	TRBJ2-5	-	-	TGTGCCAGCAGCTTAGCTCATATCCAAGAGACCCAGTACTTC	CASSLAHIQETQYF
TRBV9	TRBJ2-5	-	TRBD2	TGTGCCAGCACCCTCGGCGTGGGCGGGGGGAAAGAGACCCAGTACTTC	CASTLGVGGGKETQYF
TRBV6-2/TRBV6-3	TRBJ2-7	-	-	TGTGCCAGCAGTCTTCCCCACGAGCAGTACTTC	CASSLPHEQYF
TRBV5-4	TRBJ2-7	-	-	TGTGCCAGCGGGGATGGTGTCTACGAGCAGTACTTC	CASGDGVYEQYF
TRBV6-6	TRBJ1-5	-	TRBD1	TGTGCCAGCAGTAGGGACAGGGTGAGGCCCCAGCATTTT	CASSRDRVRPQHF
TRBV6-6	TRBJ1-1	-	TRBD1	TGTGCCAGCAGTTATGACAGGGCAATCAACACTGAAGCTTTCTTT	CASSYDRAINTEAFF
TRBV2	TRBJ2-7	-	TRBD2	TGTGCCAGCAGTAGGACTAGCGGGGGGTACTACGAGCAGTACTTC	CASSRTSGGYYEQYF
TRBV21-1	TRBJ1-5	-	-	TGTGCCAGCAGCATTTTTTCGCGGGCCCGTCAGCCCCAGCATTTT	CASSIFSRARQPQHF
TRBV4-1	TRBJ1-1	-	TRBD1	TGCGCCAGCAGCCCGTTAGGACAGGGAGAGACTGAAGCTTTCTTT	CASSPLGQGETEAFF
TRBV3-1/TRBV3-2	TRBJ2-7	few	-	TGTGCCAGCAGTCCCGGGAGTATAAAGAGCTCCTACGAGCAGTACTTC	CASSPGSIKSSYEQYF
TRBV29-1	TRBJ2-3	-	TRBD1	TGCAGCGTTGAAGACTGGGACAGGGGGGGAACAGATACGCAGTATTTT	CSVEDWDRGGTDTQYF
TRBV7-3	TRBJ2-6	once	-	TGTGCCAGCAGCTTAAAAGCCTCTGGGGCCAACGTCCTGACTTTC	CASSLKASGANVLTF
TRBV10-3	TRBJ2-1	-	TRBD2	TGTGCCATCAGTGAGTCGTCGACTAGCGGGGGGCCGTTGGATGAGCAGTTCTTC	CAISESSTSGGPLDEQFF